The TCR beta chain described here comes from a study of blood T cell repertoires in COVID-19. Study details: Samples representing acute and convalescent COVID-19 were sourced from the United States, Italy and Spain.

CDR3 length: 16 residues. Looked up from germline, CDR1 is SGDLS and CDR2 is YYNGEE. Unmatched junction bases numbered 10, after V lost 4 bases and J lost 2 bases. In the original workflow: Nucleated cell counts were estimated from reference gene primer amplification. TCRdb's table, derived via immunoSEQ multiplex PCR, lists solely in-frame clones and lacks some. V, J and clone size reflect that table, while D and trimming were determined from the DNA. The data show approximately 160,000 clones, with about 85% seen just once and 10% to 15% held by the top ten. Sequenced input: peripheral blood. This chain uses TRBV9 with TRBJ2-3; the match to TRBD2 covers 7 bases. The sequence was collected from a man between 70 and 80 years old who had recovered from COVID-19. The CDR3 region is CASSSKRGGTTDTQYF. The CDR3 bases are TGTGCCAGCAGCTCTAAGCGGGGAGGAACCACAGATACGCAGTATTTT.